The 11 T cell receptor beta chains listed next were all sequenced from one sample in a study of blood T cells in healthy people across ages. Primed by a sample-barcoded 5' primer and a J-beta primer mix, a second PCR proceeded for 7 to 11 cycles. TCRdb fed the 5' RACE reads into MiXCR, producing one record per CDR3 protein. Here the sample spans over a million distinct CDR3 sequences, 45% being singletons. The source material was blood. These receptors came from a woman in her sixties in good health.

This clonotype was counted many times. In nucleotides, the CDR3 is TGCAGTGCTACCAGGACTAGCGGGAGGGTCGGGAAAGGGGCGGATACGCAGTATTTT. Protein: CSATRTSGRVGKGADTQYF. The chain combines TRBV20-1 with TRBJ2-3, with 15 bases identical to TRBD2. The CDR3 is 19 amino acids. CDR1 DFQATT and CDR2 SNEGSKA come from the germline V gene (reference sequence). The V segment lost 4 bases and the J segment 6 bases; nucleotides outside the gene matches: 17.

The CDR3 protein is CASSIGPIGQGVYEQYF. Here the CDR3 DNA reads TGCGCCAGCAGCATCGGCCCTATCGGACAGGGGGTATACGAGCAGTACTTC. The chain combines TRBV4-1 with TRBJ2-7, with 10 bases fitting TRBD1. Germline lookup yields CDR1 MGHRA and CDR2 YSYEKL. This CDR3 has 17 residues. J was trimmed by 4 bases and V by 5 bases; bases with no gene match: 14.

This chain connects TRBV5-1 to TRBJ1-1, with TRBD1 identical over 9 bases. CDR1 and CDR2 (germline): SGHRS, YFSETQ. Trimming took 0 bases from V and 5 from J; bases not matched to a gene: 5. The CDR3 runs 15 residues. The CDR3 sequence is CASSLETGGWTEAFF. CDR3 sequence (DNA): TGCGCCAGCAGCTTGGAAACAGGGGGCTGGACTGAAGCTTTCTTT.

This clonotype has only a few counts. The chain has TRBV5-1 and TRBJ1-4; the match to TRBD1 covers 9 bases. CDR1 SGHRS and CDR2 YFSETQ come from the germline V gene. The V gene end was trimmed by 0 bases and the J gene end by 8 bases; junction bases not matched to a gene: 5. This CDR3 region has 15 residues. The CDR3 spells CASSLALGQGEKLFF. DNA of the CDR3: TGCGCCAGCAGCTTGGCCTTAGGACAGGGGGAAAAACTGTTTTTT. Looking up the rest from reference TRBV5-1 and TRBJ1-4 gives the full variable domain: KAGVTQTPRYLIKTRGQQVTLSCSPISGHRSVSWYQQTPGQGLQFLFEYFSETQRNKGNFPGRFSGRQFSNSRSEMNVSTLELGDSALYLCASSLALGQGEKLFFGSGTQLSVL.

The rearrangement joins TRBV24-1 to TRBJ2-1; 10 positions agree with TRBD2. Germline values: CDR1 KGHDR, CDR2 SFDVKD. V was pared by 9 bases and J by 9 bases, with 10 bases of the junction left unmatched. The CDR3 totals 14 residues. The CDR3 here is CATGAAGGSGEQFF. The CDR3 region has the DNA TGTGCCACCGGGGCAGCGGGAGGGTCTGGTGAGCAGTTCTTC.

The CDR3 is CASSLAREIAQYF. The CDR3 bases are TGCGCCAGCAGCTTGGCCCGGGAGATAGCGCAGTATTTT. This chain uses TRBV5-1 with TRBJ2-3, with D perhaps TRBD2 (6 bases). CDR1 and CDR2 from the germline V gene are SGHRS and YFSETQ. This CDR3 region has 13 residues. The V gene lost 0 bases and the J gene lost 10 bases, with 12 bases spanning the gap.

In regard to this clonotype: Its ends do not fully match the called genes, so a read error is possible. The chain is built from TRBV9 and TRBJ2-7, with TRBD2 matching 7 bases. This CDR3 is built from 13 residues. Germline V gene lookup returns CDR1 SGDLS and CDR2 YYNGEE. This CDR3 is CAGSPGGSYEQYF. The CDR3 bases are TGTGCCGGCAGCCCGGGGGGCTCCTACGAGCAGTACTTC.

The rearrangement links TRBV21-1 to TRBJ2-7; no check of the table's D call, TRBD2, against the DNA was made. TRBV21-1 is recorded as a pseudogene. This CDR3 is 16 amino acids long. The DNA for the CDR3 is TGTGCCAGCAGCATGGGGGGACGGGAGGGGGCCTACGAGCAGTACTTC. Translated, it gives CASSMGGREGAYEQYF.

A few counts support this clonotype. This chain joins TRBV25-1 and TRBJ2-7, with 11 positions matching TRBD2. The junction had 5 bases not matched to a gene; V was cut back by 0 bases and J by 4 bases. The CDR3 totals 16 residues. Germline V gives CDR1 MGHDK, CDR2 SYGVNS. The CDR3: CASSEYKASGRYEQYF. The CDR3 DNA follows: TGTGCCAGCAGTGAATATAAGGCTAGCGGGAGGTACGAGCAGTACTTC.

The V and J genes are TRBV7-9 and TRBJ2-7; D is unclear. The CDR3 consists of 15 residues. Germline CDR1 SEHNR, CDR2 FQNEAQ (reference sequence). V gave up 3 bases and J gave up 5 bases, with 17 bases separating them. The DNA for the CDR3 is TGTGCCAGCAGCTTTAGCCCCCTTGACCCCAACGAGCAGTACTTC. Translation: CASSFSPLDPNEQYF.

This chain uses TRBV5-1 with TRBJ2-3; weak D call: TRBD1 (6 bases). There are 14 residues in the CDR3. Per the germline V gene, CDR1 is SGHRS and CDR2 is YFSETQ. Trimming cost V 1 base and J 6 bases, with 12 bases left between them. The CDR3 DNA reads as TGCGCCAGCAGCTTGCAGGGGTATTCGGATACGCAGTATTTT. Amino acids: CASSLQGYSDTQYF.